This is a list of T cell receptor beta chains from one sample in a study of blood T cell repertoires in COVID-19. Clones were read by immunoSEQ multiplex PCR, and TCRdb kept only the in-frame ones, dropping some. This sample yields approximately 380,000 clones, of which approximately 89% are seen a single time; 0.86% belongs to the top ten. Source material: PBMCs or T cells enriched from blood (not recorded which). The receptors were sampled from a middle-aged woman who had been exposed to COVID-19. CDR3s include the opening cysteine and the closing phenylalanine or tryptophan. The D gene is left open where the match is weak. Some rows mark clone size as missing; the rest say once, few, many or name a class of expanded clone.

abundance	v_gene	d_gene	j_gene	CDR3aa	CDR3nt
-	TRBV27	-	TRBJ1-2	CATSTPSTLTGLYGYTF	TGTGCCACCAGCACCCCTTCCACACTTACAGGGCTCTATGGCTACACCTTC
-	TRBV6-5	TRBD1	TRBJ1-5	CASRPTGGINQPQHF	TGTGCCAGCAGACCCACAGGGGGCATCAATCAGCCCCAGCATTTT
-	TRBV30	TRBD1	TRBJ2-7	CAWSTQGTHEQYF	TGTGCCTGGAGTACACAGGGGACCCACGAGCAGTACTTC
-	TRBV5-6	TRBD1	TRBJ1-1	CASSSAGGLMNTEAFF	TGTGCCAGCAGCTCTGCAGGGGGCCTAATGAACACTGAAGCTTTCTTT
-	TRBV14	TRBD2	TRBJ2-1	CASSQVGGGSYNEQFF	TGTGCCAGCAGCCAAGTGGGCGGGGGGTCCTACAATGAGCAGTTCTTC
-	TRBV5-1	-	TRBJ1-1	CASSLDPLGGNTEAFF	TGCGCCAGCAGCTTGGATCCCCTAGGAGGGAACACTGAAGCTTTCTTT
-	TRBV5-1	-	TRBJ1-4	CASSLEQSNEKLFF	TGCGCCAGCAGCTTGGAACAGTCGAATGAAAAACTGTTTTTT
-	TRBV27	TRBD1	TRBJ2-1	CASSPRQGNWNEQFF	TGTGCCAGCAGCCCTCGACAGGGGAATTGGAATGAGCAGTTCTTC
-	TRBV30	-	TRBJ2-7	CAWSLGDRLAEQYF	TGTGCCTGGAGTCTAGGCGACAGGTTAGCCGAGCAGTACTTC
once	TRBV18	TRBD1	TRBJ2-6	CASSMAGGNTGANVLTF	TGTGCCAGCTCGATGGCAGGGGGCAATACTGGGGCCAACGTCCTGACTTTC
-	TRBV5-8	-	TRBJ1-3	CASSYSITSGNTIYF	TGTGCCAGCAGCTATTCAATTACTTCTGGAAACACCATATATTTT
-	TRBV4-3	-	TRBJ1-1	CASSQDWQGEAFF	TGCGCCAGCAGCCAAGATTGGCAGGGTGAAGCTTTCTTT
-	TRBV10-2	TRBD1	TRBJ2-1	CASRDSSYNEQFF	TGCGCCAGCCGGGACAGCTCCTACAATGAGCAGTTCTTC
once	TRBV4-3	TRBD2	TRBJ2-1	CASSQDGAGEFF	TGCGCCAGCAGCCAAGATGGGGCGGGAGAGTTCTTC
-	TRBV15	-	TRBJ1-5	CATSRARGSNQPQHF	TGTGCCACCAGCAGAGCCCGGGGGAGCAATCAGCCCCAGCATTTT
once	TRBV6-5	-	TRBJ2-7	CASHVGFSYEQYF	TGTGCCAGCCACGTGGGCTTTTCCTACGAGCAGTACTTC
once	TRBV21-1	-	TRBJ2-7	CASSAPPRFFDSSYEQYF	TGTGCCAGCAGCGCCCCCCCCAGGTTTTTCGACAGCTCCTACGAGCAGTACTTC
-	TRBV5-1	TRBD2	TRBJ2-1	CASSFALAGGPNEQFF	TGCGCCAGCAGCTTCGCCCTAGCGGGGGGGCCAAATGAGCAGTTCTTC
-	TRBV30	-	TRBJ1-1	CAWALPAGGSEAFF	TGTGCCTGGGCCCTACCGGCGGGGGGATCTGAAGCTTTCTTT
-	TRBV21-1	-	TRBJ2-7	CASSNLGGESYEQYF	TGTGCCAGCAGCAACCTGGGAGGGGAGTCCTACGAGCAGTACTTC
-	TRBV5-4	TRBD2	TRBJ2-1	CASSSFGREGSNEQFF	TGTGCCAGCAGCTCCTTCGGGCGGGAGGGCAGCAATGAGCAGTTCTTC
-	TRBV19	-	TRBJ1-5	CASSIGRINSNQPQHF	TGTGCCAGTAGTATTGGCAGGATTAATAGCAATCAGCCCCAGCATTTT